Listed below are T cell receptor beta chains from one sample, sequenced in a study of blood T cell repertoires in COVID-19. Sequencing was performed with immunoSEQ multiplex PCR; in TCRdb, only in-frame clones are kept and a portion is missing. The table records approximately 290,000 clones, roughly nine tenths of them present only once. The sample taken for sequencing was peripheral blood. Receptors originate from a man younger than 30 with active or convalescent COVID-19. The conserved cysteine and the conserved F or W are not part of the CDR3 here. The order of the fields is D gene, V gene, J gene, CDR3 protein. The D gene is left open where the match is weak.

>TRBD1|TRBV28|TRBJ1-5
ASRNGQGGQPQH
>-|TRBV20-1|TRBJ1-1
SATRSTEAF
>-|TRBV9|TRBJ2-1
ASSVGAGTEQF
>TRBD2|TRBV4-2|TRBJ2-5
ASSQGTSGGFETQY
>TRBD1|TRBV4-3|TRBJ2-7
ASSQAGTGIFSEQY
>-|TRBV3-1/TRBV3-2|TRBJ1-1
ASSLIGGDTEAF
>-|TRBV7-9|TRBJ2-7
ASSDTYEQY
>TRBD2|TRBV5-1|TRBJ2-7
ASSIQTSGGDEQY
>-|TRBV5-1|TRBJ2-7
ASSFLGGSYEQY
>TRBD1|TRBV7-9|TRBJ2-3
ASSWDSSTDTQY
>TRBD1|TRBV11-2|TRBJ2-2
ASSSTGDPKNTGELF
>TRBD2|TRBV19|TRBJ2-2
ATADLAGTGELF
>-|TRBV9|TRBJ2-3
ASSAGEPDTDTQY
>-|TRBV6-2/TRBV6-3|TRBJ2-6
ASSFGSGANVLT
>-|TRBV4-2|TRBJ2-1
ASSQDLAASYNEQF